Sequencing of this T cell receptor beta chain was carried out in a study of shared clonotypes between healthy human individuals. Overall study results and limits: Some naive CD4 clonotypes, 5% to 5.5%, turned up in common across several donors.

Some clones are missing from TCRdb's copy, which holds only in-frame ones; the method was immunoSEQ multiplex PCR. The top ten hold about 0.11% of the sample, which has hundreds of thousands of clones, 90% to 97% seen once. As to this clone: Its antigen is unknown.

Positively selected for CCR7, the CD45RO-negative cells used as naive CD8 cells excluded terminally differentiated effector memory CD45RA+ cells. Recent vaccinations or acute infections were absent in the healthy HIV-negative adult donors. The CDR3 length is 16 residues. Losses at the gene ends were 0 bases for V and 0 bases for J; bases not matched to a gene: 0. Germline CDR1 is SGDLS and CDR2 is YYNGEE. J is TRBJ2-1 and V is TRBV9, with 10 nucleotides matching TRBD2. Material for sequencing was naive CD8+ T cells sorted from blood. The receptor was isolated from a young woman in good health. This CDR3 reads CASSVGLAGSYNEQFF. The CDR3 bases are TGTGCCAGCAGCGTAGGACTAGCGGGCTCCTACAATGAGCAGTTCTTC.